These 29 T cell receptor beta chains share one sample of origin, sequenced in a study of cytomegalovirus exposure and HLA in healthy donors. The PCR used 60 Vbeta and 13 Jbeta primers. Profiled with immunoSEQ multiplex PCR; TCRdb holds only in-frame clones, not every one. The sample table sets out about 48,000 clones. The sample consisted of PBMCs. These TCRs come from a male donor in good health and CMV-seropositive.

This chain uses TRBV28 with TRBJ1-1; a possible D gene is TRBD1 (6 bases). Trimming pared 10 bases from V and 0 bases from J, leaving 12 bases between. CDR1 and CDR2 (germline): MDHEN, SYDVKM. This CDR3 is 13 amino acids long. CDR3 in amino acids: CATRQAMNTEAFF. CDR3 DNA sequence: TGTGCCACACGACAGGCAATGAACACTGAAGCTTTCTTT.

The V gene is TRBV6-5, the J gene TRBJ1-6, with D possibly TRBD1 on 5 matching bases. Germline CDR1 reads MNHEY; CDR2 reads SVGAGI. This CDR3 region has 14 residues. The V gene lost 7 bases and the J gene lost 8 bases, with 15 bases spanning the gap. CDR3: CASTTDKDYSPLHF. CDR3 sequence (DNA): TGTGCCAGCACCACGGACAAGGATTATTCACCCCTCCACTTT.

CDR3 loop: CAWDRQLSNTGELFF. Here the CDR3 DNA reads TGTGCCTGGGATAGACAGCTTTCGAACACCGGGGAGCTGTTTTTT. The V gene is TRBV30, the J gene TRBJ2-2; perhaps TRBD1 as D (5 bases). V was clipped by 5 bases and J by 0 bases, with 13 bases between them. The length of the CDR3 is 15 residues. Germline-derived CDR1 and CDR2 are GTSNPN and SVGIG (reference sequence). Variable domain in full (rest from reference TRBV30 and TRBJ2-2): SQTIHQWPATLVQPVGSPLSLECTVEGTSNPNLYWYRQAAGRGLQLLFYSVGIGQISSEVPQNLSASRPQDRQFILSSKKLLLSDSGFYLCAWDRQLSNTGELFFGEGSRLTVL.

J is TRBJ2-7 and V is TRBV7-9; 8 bases match TRBD2. The junction had 15 bases not matched to a gene; V was cut back by 5 bases and J by 3 bases. The length of the CDR3 is 17 residues. Germline CDR1 SEHNR, CDR2 FQNEAQ (reference sequence). CDR3 loop: CASSTTTRAGGIYEQYF. The CDR3 DNA reads TGTGCCAGCAGCACCACAACTCGCGCGGGGGGAATCTACGAGCAGTACTTC.

V usage is TRBV4-2 and J usage is TRBJ2-7, with TRBD2 matching over 8 bases. J lost 3 bases, V lost 0 bases, and 4 bases had no gene match. CDR1 and CDR2 (germline): LGHNA, YNFKEQ. The CDR3 runs 15 residues. CDR3: CASSQETSVNYEQYF. The DNA of the CDR3 is TGTGCCAGCAGCCAAGAGACTAGCGTTAACTACGAGCAGTACTTC.

The V and J genes are TRBV2 and TRBJ2-5; 11 bases match TRBD2. CDR1 is SNHLY and CDR2 is FYNNEI in the germline V gene. This CDR3 contains 17 residues. V trimming: 0 bases; J trimming: 10 bases; junction bases outside the gene matches: 13. The CDR3, as DNA: TGTGCCAGCAGTGAAGCTTCCGGTCTAGCGGGGGGCCAAGGCCAGTACTTC. This gives the protein CASSEASGLAGGQGQYF.

The chain combines TRBV7-2 with TRBJ2-1; 7 bases are a match to TRBD1. The CDR3 extends over 14 amino acids. Germline lookup yields CDR1 SGHTA and CDR2 FQGNSA. J gave up 7 bases and V 4 bases, and 7 bases lay outside the gene matches. The CDR3 sequence: CASSYRQGTNEQFF. CDR3 sequence (DNA): TGTGCCAGCAGCTACCGACAGGGAACGAATGAGCAGTTCTTC.

In DNA, the CDR3 is TGTGCCTGGAGTGGACAGCTCAATGAGCAGTTCTTC. Encoded protein: CAWSGQLNEQFF. The chain carries TRBV30 and TRBJ2-1, with D possibly being TRBD1 (5 bases). V was pared by 1 base and J by 6 bases, with 7 bases between. The V gene's germline CDR1 is GTSNPN and CDR2 SVGIG (reference sequence). The CDR3 covers 12 residues.

The V call is TRBV28, the J call TRBJ1-1; the match to TRBD1 covers 8 bases. The CDR3 totals 13 residues. Germline V CDR1 and CDR2: MDHEN, SYDVKM. Trimming cost V 7 bases and J 8 bases; bases outside gene matches: 9. DNA of the CDR3: TGTGCCAGCACCGGTGACAGGGGCTTAGAAGCTTTCTTT. This sequence encodes CASTGDRGLEAFF. Complete variable domain (other parts from reference TRBV28 and TRBJ1-1): DVKVTQSSRYLVKRTGEKVFLECVQDMDHENMFWYRQDPGLGLRLIYFSYDVKMKEKGDIPEGYSVSREKKERFSLILESASTNQTSMYLCASTGDRGLEAFFGQGTRLTVV.

V usage is TRBV7-8 and J usage is TRBJ2-5, with 8 bases aligning to TRBD2. The V and J ends lost 1 base and 5 bases, in that order; junction bases with no gene match: 3. Germline loops: CDR1 SGHVS, CDR2 FQNEAQ. The CDR3 has 14 residues. CDR3 bases: TGTGCCAGCAGCTTAGGGGTAGCGGGGGAGACCCAGTACTTC. Its protein product is CASSLGVAGETQYF. Filled out from reference TRBV7-8 and TRBJ2-5, the complete variable domain reads GAGVSQSPRYKVAKRGQDVALRCDPISGHVSLFWYQQALGQGPEFLTYFQNEAQLDKSGLPSDRFFAERPEGSVSTLKIQRTQQEDSAVYLCASSLGVAGETQYFGPGTRLLVL.

This rearrangement joins TRBV7-3 to TRBJ1-3; tentatively, D is TRBD1 (5 bases). V lost 5 bases and J lost 2, with 16 bases in between. Germline V lookup: CDR1 SGHTA, CDR2 FQGTGA. This CDR3 has 16 residues. The chain's CDR3 is CASSLLSAGTGNTIYF. The CDR3, as DNA: TGTGCCAGCAGCCTACTCTCGGCAGGGACTGGAAACACCATATATTTT.

The chain uses TRBV6-5 and TRBJ1-2, with 8 bases matching TRBD1. The CDR3 runs 13 residues. Germline V lookup: CDR1 MNHEY, CDR2 SVGAGI. J gave up 7 bases and V 2 bases, and 3 bases lay outside the gene matches. CDR3 amino acids: CASSYAGQVGYTF. The CDR3 region has the DNA TGTGCCAGCAGTTACGCGGGACAGGTTGGCTACACCTTC.

The chain employs TRBV5-1 and TRBJ2-3; maybe TRBD2 (5 bases). The CDR3 consists of 16 residues. Germline V CDR1 and CDR2: SGHRS, YFSETQ. Trimming left V 0 bases short and J 0 bases short, with 11 bases between. CDR3 sequence (DNA): TGCGCCAGCAGCTTGGACCGCCGGGATAGCACAGATACGCAGTATTTT. This sequence encodes CASSLDRRDSTDTQYF.

The V call is TRBV4-1, the J call TRBJ1-2; the D is unclear. Per the germline V gene, CDR1 is MGHRA and CDR2 is YSYEKL. The V end lost 2 bases, the J end lost 4 bases, and 8 bases lay between the germline ends. The CDR3 contains 13 residues. CDR3 loop: CASSQTAAYGYTF. Here the CDR3 DNA reads TGCGCCAGCAGCCAAACGGCGGCCTATGGCTACACCTTC.

This chain links TRBV27 with TRBJ2-7; D is possibly TRBD2 (6 bases). CDR1 MNHEY and CDR2 SMNVEV come from the germline V gene (reference sequence). V lost 8 bases to trimming and J lost 3 bases, with 14 bases between them. CDR3 size: 13 residues. DNA of the CDR3: TGTGCCAGCGGCGGGAACCTAGGCTACGAGCAGTACTTC. It encodes CASGGNLGYEQYF.

The gene calls are TRBV7-2 and TRBJ2-3; TRBD2 agrees at 16 bases. The CDR3 runs to 17 residues. The junction had 8 bases not matched to a gene; V was cut back by 4 bases and J by 7 bases. The germline V gene encodes CDR1 SGHTA and CDR2 FQGNSA. The CDR3 DNA reads as TGTGCCAGCAGCTATGGGACTAGCGGGGGGGGCCAAAATACGCAGTATTTT. It codes for CASSYGTSGGGQNTQYF. The whole variable domain, filled in from reference TRBV7-2 and TRBJ2-3, reads GAGVSQSPSNKVTEKGKDVELRCDPISGHTALYWYRQSLGQGLEFLIYFQGNSAPDKSGLPSDRFSAERTGGSVSTLTIQRTQQEDSAVYLCASSYGTSGGGQNTQYFGPGTRLTVL.

This chain links TRBV5-1 with TRBJ2-3, with 9 bases that match TRBD2. The J segment lost 3 bases and the V segment lost 0 bases, leaving 5 bases of the junction unmatched. The CDR3 length is 16 residues. Germline V CDR1 and CDR2: SGHRS, YFSETQ. This chain's CDR3 is CASSLARLAGTDTQYF. The DNA for the CDR3 is TGCGCCAGCAGCTTGGCGCGGCTAGCGGGGACAGATACGCAGTATTTT.

The V and J genes are TRBV11-1 and TRBJ2-3; D remains ambiguous. The V end was cut by 5 bases, the J end by 5 bases, with 11 bases between. The CDR3 runs to 13 residues. Germline V gene lookup returns CDR1 SGHAT and CDR2 FQDESV (reference sequence). CDR3 protein: CASSTDPQDTQYF. DNA for the CDR3: TGTGCCAGCAGCACAGACCCCCAAGATACGCAGTATTTT. The whole variable domain, filled in from reference TRBV11-1 and TRBJ2-3, reads EAEVAQSPRYKITEKSQAVAFWCDPISGHATLYWYRQILGQGPELLVQFQDESVVDDSQLPKDRFSAERLKGVDSTLKIQPAELGDSAMYLCASSTDPQDTQYFGPGTRLTVL.

The chain combines TRBV7-9 with TRBJ2-7, with 9 nucleotides matching TRBD1. The germline gives CDR1 SEHNR, CDR2 FQNEAQ (reference sequence). The CDR3 has 15 residues. Unmatched junction bases numbered 10, after V lost 6 bases and J lost 4 bases. The CDR3 is CASSSTGTGRYEQYF. In DNA, the CDR3 is TGTGCCAGCAGTTCGACCGGGACAGGGAGATACGAGCAGTACTTC. Filled out from reference TRBV7-9 and TRBJ2-7, the complete variable domain reads DTGVSQNPRHKITKRGQNVTFRCDPISEHNRLYWYRQTLGQGPEFLTYFQNEAQLEKSRLLSDRFSAERPKGSFSTLEIQRTEQGDSAMYLCASSSTGTGRYEQYFGPGTRLTVT.

The chain employs TRBV28 and TRBJ2-1; D possibly corresponds to TRBD2 (5 bases). This CDR3 spans 14 amino acids. Trimming cost V 4 bases and J 8 bases, with 15 bases left between them. CDR1 is MDHEN, CDR2 SYDVKM, per germline. The CDR3 protein is CASSWAGLTYEQFF. Here the CDR3 DNA reads TGTGCCAGCAGTTGGGCGGGCCTCACGTATGAGCAGTTCTTC.

The chain uses TRBV13 and TRBJ2-7; TRBD1 matches 12 bases. V dropped 5 bases and J dropped 5; count of bases not matched to a gene: 7. The CDR3 consists of 15 residues. Looked up from germline, CDR1 is PRHDT and CDR2 is FYEKMQ (reference sequence). The CDR3 DNA follows: TGTGCCAGCAGCGCAGTGGGACAGGGGGCGGACGAGCAGTACTTC. This sequence encodes CASSAVGQGADEQYF. The variable domain in full, completed from reference TRBV13 and TRBJ2-7, reads AAGVIQSPRHLIKEKRETATLKCYPIPRHDTVYWYQQGPGQDPQFLISFYEKMQSDKGSIPDRFSAQQFSDYHSELNMSSLELGDSALYFCASSAVGQGADEQYFGPGTRLTVT.

This rearrangement joins TRBV30 to TRBJ1-6, with D possibly TRBD1 on 5 matching bases. Trimming removed 1 base at V and 0 bases at J, with 7 bases between. Germline V CDR1 and CDR2: GTSNPN, SVGIG (reference sequence). CDR3 length equals 15 residues. CDR3 bases: TGTGCCTGGAGTGGGACAAACTCCTATAATTCACCCCTCCACTTT. Amino acids: CAWSGTNSYNSPLHF.

The V gene is TRBV10-3, the J gene TRBJ2-3; D is ambiguous. The V gene's germline CDR1 is ENHRY and CDR2 SYGVKD. V was shortened by 2 bases and J by 4 bases, with 13 bases between the two germline ends. CDR3 length: 15 residues. The CDR3 DNA follows: TGTGCCATCAGTGAGAGTCCCCATCCAGCAGATACGCAGTATTTT. Its translation: CAISESPHPADTQYF.

J is TRBJ1-1 and V is TRBV5-1; 9 positions match TRBD1. V lost 4 bases, J lost 4 bases, and 8 bases stayed unmatched. The CDR3 runs to 15 residues. Germline CDR1 reads SGHRS; CDR2 reads YFSETQ. This chain's CDR3 is CASSRGDRVVTEAFF. CDR3 nucleotides: TGCGCCAGCAGCCGCGGGGACAGGGTCGTCACTGAAGCTTTCTTT.

The gene calls are TRBV7-6 and TRBJ1-5, with 8 bases lining up with TRBD1. Trimming cost V 5 bases and J 7 bases; bases outside gene matches: 10. The germline V gene encodes CDR1 SGHVS and CDR2 FNYEAQ. The CDR3 totals 15 residues. The CDR3 loop is CASSPGTGPRQPQHF. CDR3 bases: TGTGCCAGCAGCCCGGGGACAGGTCCGCGGCAGCCCCAGCATTTT. Combining the CDR3 with reference TRBV7-6 and TRBJ1-5 gives the whole variable domain GAGVSQSPRYKVTKRGQDVALRCDPISGHVSLYWYRQALGQGPEFLTYFNYEAQQDKSGLPNDRFSAERPEGSISTLTIQRTEQRDSAMYRCASSPGTGPRQPQHFGDGTRLSIL.

The V gene is TRBV7-3, the J gene TRBJ2-1; the match to TRBD2 covers 10 bases. Germline V lookup: CDR1 SGHTA, CDR2 FQGTGA. The CDR3 consists of 15 residues. Trimming cost V 0 bases and J 10 bases; bases outside gene matches: 6. The chain's CDR3 is CASSLTLAGGREQFF. CDR3 DNA sequence: TGTGCCAGCAGCTTAACGTTAGCGGGGGGCCGGGAGCAGTTCTTC.

This rearrangement joins TRBV6-6 to TRBJ1-1, with a possible D match to TRBD1 (5 bases). Per germline, CDR1 MNHNY and CDR2 SVGAGI (reference sequence). The CDR3 extends over 14 amino acids. Between the trimmed V and J ends, which lost 2 bases and 2 bases, there was a span of 9 bases. CDR3 region: CASSYGGGNTEAFF. The CDR3, as DNA: TGTGCCAGCAGTTACGGCGGGGGAAACACTGAAGCTTTCTTT.

This chain uses TRBV7-2 with TRBJ1-6; no firm D call. Trimming cost V 2 bases and J 7 bases, with 18 bases left between them. Germline CDR1 is SGHTA and CDR2 is FQGNSA. The CDR3 covers 17 residues. The CDR3 DNA follows: TGTGCCAGCAGCTTATCGGACTCGGCGGGCACAAATTCACCCCTCCACTTT. As protein: CASSLSDSAGTNSPLHF.

The chain joins TRBV7-9 to TRBJ1-2, with a weak D call TRBD1 (5 bases). Germline V gene sequence: CDR1 SEHNR, CDR2 FQNEAQ (reference sequence). V lost 6 bases to trimming and J lost 4 bases, with 18 bases between them. The CDR3 length is 15 residues. In DNA form, the CDR3 reads TGTGCCAGCAGGTCGACAGCCTATACGGGCTATGGCTACACCTTC. Amino acid sequence: CASRSTAYTGYGYTF.